This passage covers 26 T cell receptor beta chains from one sample sequenced in a study of cytomegalovirus exposure and HLA in healthy donors. 60 Vbeta and 13 Jbeta primers were used in PCR. Profiled with immunoSEQ multiplex PCR; TCRdb holds only in-frame clones, not every one. In the table there are 140,000 or so clones, about 74% of which are singletons. Specimen: PBMCs. The origin of the receptors is a man aged 18 to 35 in good health and CMV-seropositive.

The chain recombines TRBV28 with TRBJ1-2; a weak D match, TRBD1 (6 bases). Trimming took off 11 bases at V and 1 base at J, with 17 bases between the two ends. The CDR3 has 14 residues. CDR1 MDHEN and CDR2 SYDVKM come from the germline V gene. The CDR3 DNA reads as TGTGCCTCATTTAGGGGGGGGATTAACTATGGCTACACCTTC. It codes for CASFRGGINYGYTF.

The sample holds a few counts of this clone. CDR3 sequence reads: CASSAGQYSTYEQYF. The CDR3 bases are TGTGCCAGCAGCGCGGGACAGTACTCTACCTACGAGCAGTACTTC. J is TRBJ2-7 and V is TRBV9, with TRBD1 matching over 7 bases. This CDR3 comprises 15 residues. The trim removed 3 bases at V and 2 bases at J, leaving 8 bases unmatched. In germline, CDR1 is SGDLS, CDR2 YYNGEE.

This clone came up a few times. This chain connects TRBV11-2 to TRBJ2-7, with D perhaps matching TRBD2 (7 bases). V lost 0 bases, J lost 6 bases, and 12 bases lay in between. CDR3 size: 14 residues. From germline, CDR1 is SGHAT and CDR2 FQNNGV. This chain's CDR3 is CASSLERRGGEQYF. The DNA of the CDR3 is TGTGCCAGCAGCTTAGAGAGGAGGGGGGGCGAGCAGTACTTC.

The chain joins TRBV19 to TRBJ2-1; 11 bases are shared with TRBD2. Germline V CDR1 and CDR2: LNHDA, SQIVND (reference sequence). This CDR3 region has 16 residues. V gave up 3 bases and J gave up 4 bases; unmatched junction bases: 5. The CDR3 sequence: CASSITGTSGYNEQFF. In DNA, the CDR3 is TGTGCCAGTAGTATTACCGGGACTAGCGGTTACAATGAGCAGTTCTTC.

CDR3 nucleotide sequence: TGTGCCAGCAGGCCCATCGGGGGAGGCTCACCCCTCCACTTT. Translation: CASRPIGGGSPLHF. The rearrangement links TRBV25-1 to TRBJ1-6; D may be TRBD1 (5 bases). In germline, CDR1 is MGHDK, CDR2 SYGVNS. The CDR3 runs 14 residues. V was trimmed by 6 bases and J by 10 bases, leaving 16 bases between them.

This chain joins TRBV7-9 and TRBJ2-5; TRBD2 matches 14 bases. Germline V gives CDR1 SEHNR, CDR2 FQNEAQ (reference sequence). Trimming took 6 bases from V and 5 from J; bases not matched to a gene: 2. This CDR3 has 14 amino acids. The CDR3 nucleotides are TGTGCCAGCAGGAGGACTAGCGGGAGGGAGACCCAGTACTTC. This codes for CASRRTSGRETQYF.

The gene calls are TRBV6-5 and TRBJ2-1; weak D call: TRBD2 (5 bases). Trimming took off 0 bases at V and 9 bases at J, with 9 bases between the two ends. Germline V CDR1 and CDR2: MNHEY, SVGAGI. The CDR3 spans 13 residues. The CDR3 DNA is TGTGCCAGCAGTTACTCTGAGGGCTCTGAGCAGTTCTTC. Protein product: CASSYSEGSEQFF.

The V and J genes are TRBV11-2 and TRBJ1-2; 10 nucleotides align to TRBD1. Per the germline V gene, CDR1 is SGHAT and CDR2 is FQNNGV. V lost 3 bases and J lost 4; bases outside the gene matches: 11. CDR3 length: 17 residues. CDR3 coding DNA: TGTGCCAGCAGCTTTTTTTCCTTCCGACAGGGGGCCTATGGCTACACCTTC. Protein sequence: CASSFFSFRQGAYGYTF.

V is TRBV15 and J is TRBJ1-1; 7 positions match TRBD1. With V trimmed by 1 base and J by 10 bases, 12 bases remained unmatched. The CDR3 is 15 residues long. Germline V gene lookup returns CDR1 LNHNV and CDR2 YYDKDF (reference sequence). CDR3 loop: CATSRAGTDLRGAFF. The CDR3 DNA follows: TGTGCCACCAGCAGAGCCGGGACAGACCTAAGGGGAGCTTTCTTT.

This clone showed up just a few times. J is TRBJ1-2 and V is TRBV4-3, with unresolved D. The CDR3 extends over 12 amino acids. V was clipped by 4 bases and J by 4 bases, with 7 bases between them. Germline-derived CDR1 and CDR2 are LGHNA and YSLEER. The CDR3 region is CASSRGVYGYTF. The CDR3 DNA sequence: TGCGCCAGCAGCCGCGGTGTCTATGGCTACACCTTC.

The J gene is TRBJ2-5, the V gene TRBV28; 8 nucleotides agree with TRBD2. Germline lookup yields CDR1 MDHEN and CDR2 SYDVKM. V lost 5 bases and J lost 9; bases outside the gene matches: 8. CDR3 length: 13 residues. CDR3 coding DNA: TGTGCCAGCAGTCCGGGAGGGGGGCCCTCCCAGTACTTC. Encoded protein: CASSPGGGPSQYF.

The V gene is TRBV10-3, the J gene TRBJ2-5; D is uncertain. Trimming stripped 2 bases from V and 5 bases from J, with 6 bases between. This CDR3 has 12 amino acids. CDR1 is ENHRY, CDR2 SYGVKD, per germline. The CDR3 DNA reads as TGTGCCATCAGTGAGAATGAGGAGACCCAGTACTTC. It is translated as CAISENEETQYF.

This clone has just one count. The chain is built from TRBV15 and TRBJ2-2, with D possibly matching TRBD1 (6 bases). This CDR3 comprises 16 residues. With 0 bases removed from V and 2 bases from J, the gap between germline ends came to 10 bases. CDR1 and CDR2 from the germline V gene are LNHNV and YYDKDF (reference sequence). For the CDR3, the DNA is TGTGCCACCAGCAGAGATCTCGGGACAAACACCGGGGAGCTGTTTTTT. Protein sequence: CATSRDLGTNTGELFF.

This rearrangement joins TRBV30 to TRBJ1-5; possibly TRBD1 for D (5 bases). Trimming left V 0 bases short and J 2 bases short, with 20 bases between. This CDR3 is 18 amino acids long. In germline, CDR1 is GTSNPN, CDR2 SVGIG (reference sequence). CDR3 amino acids: CAWSVIPLGVTGNQPQHF. The CDR3 DNA reads TGTGCCTGGAGTGTCATTCCGTTAGGGGTGACGGGCAATCAGCCCCAGCATTTT.

This chain joins TRBV7-9 and TRBJ2-7, with TRBD2 matching over 10 bases. CDR1 and CDR2 (germline): SEHNR, FQNEAQ (reference sequence). Trimming at V came to 6 bases and at J to 7 bases, leaving 12 bases not matched to a gene. The CDR3 runs to 15 residues. The DNA for the CDR3 is TGTGCCAGCAGTCCGACTAGCGGGCCACCGGGGGAGCAGTACTTC. Translated: CASSPTSGPPGEQYF.

This chain uses TRBV6-5 with TRBJ1-1; possible D gene TRBD1, 6 bases. The CDR3 runs 16 residues. The germline V gene encodes CDR1 MNHEY and CDR2 SVGAGI. V was cut by 2 bases and J by 5 bases, with 18 bases left in between. The CDR3 protein is CASSYTKDRLGTEAFF. The CDR3 nucleotides are TGTGCCAGCAGTTACACTAAAGACAGGTTGGGGACTGAAGCTTTCTTT.

The rearrangement links TRBV7-8 to TRBJ1-2, with TRBD1 matching 7 bases. J gave up 6 bases and V 4 bases, and 8 bases lay outside the gene matches. This CDR3 spans 14 amino acids. Per germline, CDR1 SGHVS and CDR2 FQNEAQ. The CDR3 region is CASSSTGPGNGYTF. The CDR3, as DNA: TGTGCCAGCAGCTCGACAGGGCCGGGAAATGGCTACACCTTC.

This CDR3 is CASSALPGLAGAYNEQFF. The CDR3 nucleotides read TGTGCCAGCAGCGCTCTACCGGGACTAGCGGGGGCCTACAATGAGCAGTTCTTC. This chain uses TRBV7-8 with TRBJ2-1, with 14 nucleotides matching TRBD2. The germline gives CDR1 SGHVS, CDR2 FQNEAQ. Trimming took 5 bases from V and 2 from J; bases not matched to a gene: 8. CDR3 size: 18 residues.

This clone has more than one count but fewer than ten. The rearrangement links TRBV2 to TRBJ1-3, with D unresolved. Germline CDR1 and CDR2: SNHLY and FYNNEI. V lost 6 bases, J lost 4 bases, and 10 bases lay in between. The CDR3 contains 13 residues. This CDR3 reads CASRQGLGNTIYF. The CDR3 DNA follows: TGTGCCAGCAGGCAAGGACTCGGAAACACCATATATTTT. Full variable domain (outside the CDR3, taken from reference TRBV2 and TRBJ1-3): EPEVTQTPSHQVTQMGQEVILRCVPISNHLYFYWYRQILGQKVEFLVSFYNNEISEKSEIFDDQFSVERPDGSNFTLKIRSTKLEDSAMYFCASRQGLGNTIYFGEGSWLTVV.

V is TRBV4-1 and J is TRBJ2-7, with a weak D call TRBD2 (6 bases). This CDR3 has 15 amino acids. Looked up from germline, CDR1 is MGHRA and CDR2 is YSYEKL. Deletions cut 3 bases from V and 0 bases from J, with 12 bases between. The CDR3 is CASSQGGGSSYEQYF. CDR3 nucleotides: TGCGCCAGCAGCCAGGGCGGAGGGAGCTCCTACGAGCAGTACTTC.

V usage is TRBV19 and J usage is TRBJ2-3; 7 positions match TRBD1. Trimming at V came to 5 bases and at J to 1 base, leaving 3 bases not matched to a gene. The germline V gene encodes CDR1 LNHDA and CDR2 SQIVND (reference sequence). There are 14 residues in the CDR3. The CDR3 reads CASSHRGRTDTQYF. The DNA of the CDR3 is TGTGCCAGTAGTCACAGGGGCCGCACAGATACGCAGTATTTT.

V and J are TRBV27 and TRBJ1-4; 9 bases are shared with TRBD1. Germline loops: CDR1 MNHEY, CDR2 SMNVEV (reference sequence). J gave up 2 bases and V 4 bases, and 5 bases lay outside the gene matches. The CDR3 covers 16 residues. The CDR3 sequence: CASSSRQGVTNEKLFF. CDR3 DNA sequence: TGTGCCAGCAGTTCGAGACAGGGGGTCACTAATGAAAAACTGTTTTTT.

The chain uses TRBV28 and TRBJ1-1, with D possibly being TRBD1 (5 bases). V shed 2 bases and J shed 6 bases, with 10 bases lying between them. The V gene's germline CDR1 is MDHEN and CDR2 SYDVKM. CDR3 length: 13 residues. The CDR3 coding sequence is TGTGCCAGCAGTTTACCGGCGGGGGCTGAAGCTTTCTTT. Its protein product is CASSLPAGAEAFF.

The table lists this clone with a count of one. The chain recombines TRBV13 with TRBJ2-5, with 10 bases that match TRBD1. Germline loops: CDR1 PRHDT, CDR2 FYEKMQ (reference sequence). This CDR3 is built from 15 residues. After removal of 3 bases from V and 5 bases from J, the junction contained 6 bases not matched to a gene. CDR3 residues: CASSFSGTGEETQYF. In DNA form, the CDR3 reads TGTGCCAGCAGCTTCTCCGGGACAGGGGAGGAGACCCAGTACTTC.

The genes are TRBV7-9 and TRBJ2-2; D perhaps matches TRBD1 (5 bases). Germline V gene sequence: CDR1 SEHNR, CDR2 FQNEAQ (reference sequence). Trimming shortened V by 0 bases and J by 2 bases, and 7 bases separated the two germline ends. CDR3 length: 15 amino acids. The CDR3 is CASSLAGANTGELFF. The CDR3 DNA follows: TGTGCCAGCAGCTTAGCTGGGGCTAACACCGGGGAGCTGTTTTTT.

The J gene is TRBJ1-4, the V gene TRBV18; D gene ambiguous. Germline V lookup: CDR1 KGHSH, CDR2 LQKENI. Between the trimmed V and J ends, which lost 3 bases and 7 bases, there was a span of 18 bases. The CDR3 is 16 amino acids. CDR3 bases: TGTGCCAGCTCACCGTATTTAGTAGGCGGGAGTGAAAAACTGTTTTTT. Amino acids: CASSPYLVGGSEKLFF. Full variable domain (remainder filled in from reference TRBV18 and TRBJ1-4): NAGVMQNPRHLVRRRGQEARLRCSPMKGHSHVYWYRQLPEEGLKFMVYLQKENIIDESGMPKERFSAEFPKEGPSILRIQQVVRGDSAAYFCASSPYLVGGSEKLFFGSGTQLSVL.